These T cell receptor beta chains were read from a single sample in a study of OX40 agonist ivuxolimab in advanced cancers. Repertoires were generated with immunoSEQ multiplex PCR, while TCRdb's copy carries only in-frame clones and drops some. The table records 70,000 to 75,000 clones, less than 90% of them present only once. The sequencing here drew on CD4+ or CD8+ T cells sorted from blood, taken in a trial of the OX40 agonist ivuxolimab. These receptor sequences come from an adult with an advanced solid tumor such as melanoma, head and neck, liver or kidney cancer. Each CDR3 is given with its conserved first and last residue. D genes are given only for firm matches. Clone size is not always given. Where it is, it says once, few, many or a class for expanded clones.

V gene	D gene	clone size	J gene	CDR3 protein	CDR3 DNA
TRBV5-6	TRBD1	.	TRBJ2-7	CASSFDRASTEQYF	TGTGCCAGCAGCTTTGACAGGGCCAGTACCGAGCAGTACTTC
TRBV4-2	.	.	TRBJ2-3	CASSQEGGTQYF	TGTGCCAGCAGCCAAGAAGGGGGAACGCAGTATTTT
TRBV30	.	.	TRBJ1-1	CAWTQGGGPNTEAFF	TGTGCCTGGACCCAAGGGGGGGGCCCCAACACTGAAGCTTTCTTT
TRBV5-1	.	.	TRBJ2-2	CASSLMTGMNTGELFF	TGCGCCAGCAGCTTGATGACGGGTATGAACACCGGGGAGCTGTTTTTT
TRBV7-8	TRBD2	.	TRBJ2-7	CASSPGLAGSPSGQYF	TGTGCCAGCAGCCCGGGACTAGCGGGATCCCCGAGCGGGCAGTACTTC
TRBV18	.	.	TRBJ1-1	CASSPNEGNTEAFF	TGTGCCAGCTCACCAAATGAGGGGAACACTGAAGCTTTCTTT
TRBV7-8	.	.	TRBJ1-4	CASSFFGEDVEKLFF	TGTGCCAGCAGCTTTTTCGGGGAGGACGTTGAAAAACTGTTTTTT
TRBV6-5	.	.	TRBJ2-4	CASSSGPQLKNIQYF	TGTGCCAGCAGTTCAGGACCTCAGCTAAAAAACATTCAGTACTTC
TRBV29-1	TRBD2	.	TRBJ2-1	CSVEGTGGPGNEQFF	TGCAGCGTTGAAGGAACGGGGGGGCCGGGTAATGAGCAGTTCTTC
TRBV5-8	.	.	TRBJ1-1	CASSLRGRVAFF	TGTGCCAGCAGCTTGCGGGGGCGGGTAGCTTTCTTT
TRBV2	.	.	TRBJ2-4	CASSEATLVSKNIQYF	TGTGCCAGCAGTGAAGCAACGCTCGTTAGCAAAAACATTCAGTACTTC
TRBV11-2	.	few	TRBJ2-5	CASSSLRDLETQYF	TGTGCCAGCAGCTCGCTCCGGGACCTAGAGACCCAGTACTTC
TRBV28	TRBD1	.	TRBJ1-2	CASSLGTGASYGYTF	TGTGCCAGCAGTTTAGGGACAGGGGCTTCCTATGGCTACACCTTC
TRBV7-2	.	.	TRBJ1-1	CASSLGAGMNTEAFF	TGTGCCAGCAGCCTCGGGGCAGGAATGAACACTGAAGCTTTCTTT
TRBV19	.	.	TRBJ1-5	CASSPGGPQSNQPQHF	TGTGCCAGTAGTCCCGGGGGGCCACAGAGCAATCAGCCCCAGCATTTT
TRBV5-6	.	.	TRBJ1-5	CASSSRGARGSNQPQHF	TGTGCCAGCAGCTCTAGGGGAGCCCGGGGTAGCAATCAGCCCCAGCATTTT
TRBV2	.	.	TRBJ2-3	CASRTGATDTQYF	TGTGCCAGCCGGACGGGAGCCACAGATACGCAGTATTTT
TRBV18	.	.	TRBJ2-7	CASSQGGTSSWYEQYF	TGTGCCAGCTCACAGGGAGGGACAAGTTCCTGGTACGAGCAGTACTTC
TRBV14	.	.	TRBJ1-4	CASSPLGGSTEKLFF	TGTGCCAGCAGCCCGTTGGGGGGTTCTACTGAAAAACTGTTTTTT
TRBV29-1	TRBD1	.	TRBJ2-3	CSERTGVTDTQYF	TGCAGCGAACGGACAGGGGTTACAGATACGCAGTATTTT
TRBV30	.	.	TRBJ2-3	CAWSLITDTQYF	TGTGCCTGGAGCCTCATAACAGATACGCAGTATTTT
TRBV19	.	.	TRBJ2-2	CASSIDQWGTGELFF	TGTGCCAGTAGTATAGATCAATGGGGCACCGGGGAGCTGTTTTTT
TRBV19	.	.	TRBJ2-3	CASSMLSPGGTDTQYF	TGTGCCAGTAGTATGTTGTCTCCCGGAGGGACAGATACGCAGTATTTT
TRBV27	.	many	TRBJ2-7	CASSFWDFLLHGKGDSYEQYF	TGTGCCAGCAGTTTTTGGGACTTTCTCCTACACGGGAAGGGAGACTCCTACGAGCAGTACTTC
TRBV2	.	.	TRBJ2-7	CASCDPYTYEQYF	TGTGCCAGTTGTGATCCGTATACCTACGAGCAGTACTTC
TRBV5-4	TRBD1	.	TRBJ1-6	CASSLQTGLSSPLHF	TGTGCCAGCAGCTTGCAGACAGGGCTAAGTTCACCCCTCCACTTT
TRBV18	.	.	TRBJ1-2	CASSPEPDNYGYTF	TGTGCCAGCTCACCCGAGCCGGACAACTATGGCTACACCTTC
TRBV6-5	.	.	TRBJ1-6	CASTTRGVSPLHF	TGTGCCAGCACTACCCGAGGGGTATCACCCCTCCACTTT
TRBV6-5	.	.	TRBJ2-4	CASSSGVLAKNIQYF	TGTGCCAGCAGCTCAGGGGTTTTAGCCAAAAACATTCAGTACTTC